These T cell receptor beta chains were read from a single sample in a study of blood T cells in healthy people across ages. MiXCR was run by TCRdb on the 5' RACE reads, yielding one entry per CDR3 protein. This sample has 650,000 to 700,000 distinct CDR3 sequences, with less than 40% found just once. Sequencing was performed on blood. The receptors shown here come from a woman aged 80 or over in good health. Each CDR3 is given with its conserved first and last residue. D genes are given only for firm matches. Size is stated for part of the rows, as once, few or many counts, or as a class when the clone is expanded.

NA	NA	TRBV20-1	14	TRBJ2-4	TGCAGTGCTAGACAGGGTCTAGCCAAAAACATTCAGTACTTC	CSARQGLAKNIQYF
TRBD1	many	TRBV9	18	TRBJ2-6	TGTGCCAGCAGCGCCCCCCCTGGGACAGCTTCCGGGGCCAACGTCCTGACTTTC	CASSAPPGTASGANVLTF
NA	NA	TRBV7-2	14	TRBJ2-5	TGTGCCAGCAGCTTGGATTGGGGCGGAGAGACCCAGTACTTC	CASSLDWGGETQYF
TRBD1	many	TRBV7-2	14	TRBJ2-1	TGTGCCAGCAGCTTATCGGACAGGGTCAATGAGCAGTTCTTC	CASSLSDRVNEQFF
NA	many	TRBV7-2	15	TRBJ2-7	TGTGCCAGCAGCCCCGACAGGAGACTTCTCTACGAGCAGTACTTC	CASSPDRRLLYEQYF
TRBD1	NA	TRBV29-1	13	TRBJ2-7	TGCAGCGTTGAGGACAGGGTTTCCTACGAGCAGTACTTC	CSVEDRVSYEQYF
TRBD1	NA	TRBV9	15	TRBJ2-2	TGTGCCAGCAGCGGGGGGACAGGGAACACCGGGGAGCTGTTTTTT	CASSGGTGNTGELFF
NA	few	TRBV10-3	15	TRBJ2-3	TGTGCCATCAGTGAGTCTGGCACCCGCACAGATACGCAGTATTTT	CAISESGTRTDTQYF
NA	few	TRBV24-1	14	TRBJ2-3	TGTGCCACCAGTGATTTTCAGGGGCCGGATACGCAGTATTTT	CATSDFQGPDTQYF
TRBD2	many	TRBV4-2	16	TRBJ2-3	TGTGCCAGCAGCCAAGTACGGAGCGGGGTGGGAGATACGCAGTATTTT	CASSQVRSGVGDTQYF
NA	many	TRBV4-2	16	TRBJ2-5	TGTGCCAGCAGCCAAGGGGGAAGCCGGTGGGTAGAGACCCAGTACTTC	CASSQGGSRWVETQYF
NA	NA	TRBV28	16	TRBJ2-3	TGTGCCAGCTCAAGAACCTGGAGCGGTACCACAGATACGCAGTATTTT	CASSRTWSGTTDTQYF
NA	NA	TRBV20-1	15	TRBJ1-6	TGCAGTGCTAGAGATCCCGGGGGGGAGGGCTCACCCCTCCACTTT	CSARDPGGEGSPLHF
TRBD2	many	TRBV5-1	16	TRBJ2-5	TGCGCCAGCAAGTCCCTAGCGGGGAGCTACCAAGAGACCCAGTACTTC	CASKSLAGSYQETQYF
NA	NA	TRBV7-3	15	TRBJ1-2	TGTGCCAGCAGCTTGGATCCGGGGGGTAACTATGGCTACACCTTC	CASSLDPGGNYGYTF
TRBD1	NA	TRBV10-3	15	TRBJ1-1	TGTGCCATCAGTGAGTCGACTCAGGGCAGGGGGGGCGCTTTCTTT	CAISESTQGRGGAFF
TRBD1	many	TRBV12-3/TRBV12-4	15	TRBJ2-5	TGTGCCAGCAGTTTAGTTAGGACAGGGAGTGAGACCCAGTACTTC	CASSLVRTGSETQYF